The T cell receptor (beta chain) under discussion was sequenced for a study of identical twins. In TCRdb, the 5' RACE reads were re-called with MiXCR into one record per CDR3 protein. The sample has under 450,000 distinct CDR3 sequences, 15% to 20% seen once. The CDR3 extends over 15 amino acids. Germline CDR1 and CDR2: MDHEN and SYDVKM. V dropped 3 bases and J dropped 0; count of bases not matched to a gene: 3. The chain couples TRBV28 to TRBJ2-5; TRBD2 matches at 8 bases. The sequenced material came from naive T cells sorted from blood. The origin of this receptor is a man aged 50 or older in good health. CDR3 DNA sequence: TGTGCCAGCAGTTTGTTAGCGGGGAACCAAGAGACCCAGTACTTC. Its translation is CASSLLAGNQETQYF.